The next 21 T cell receptor beta chains were all read from a single sample in a study of T-cell reconstitution after alpha-beta-depleted transplantation in children. TCRbeta library preparation incorporated unique molecular identifiers. Each CDR3 protein gets one entry after TCRdb re-called the PCR reads with MiXCR. The sample includes around 450,000 distinct CDR3 sequences, over 40% of them seen just once. The sequences come from PBMCs, collected before TCRalphabeta/CD19-depleted stem cell transplant. All receptors derive from a girl aged 2 to 10 with aplastic anemia, due to receive a stem cell transplant.

This chain links TRBV29-1 with TRBJ2-7, with D possibly TRBD2 on 5 matching bases. There are 11 residues in the CDR3. CDR1 is SQVTM and CDR2 is ANQGSEA in the germline V gene. Trimming pared 5 bases from V and 5 bases from J, leaving 10 bases between. The CDR3 DNA is TGCAGCGTTTGGGGAGACCACGAGCAGTACTTC. It encodes CSVWGDHEQYF.

The chain carries TRBV28 and TRBJ2-2; D possibly uses TRBD1 or TRBD2 (6 bases each). CDR3 length: 16 residues. Trimming stripped 7 bases from V and 8 bases from J, with 23 bases between. CDR1 is MDHEN, CDR2 SYDVKM, per germline. The CDR3 sequence is CASTEHKGGGLGELFF. In DNA form, the CDR3 reads TGTGCCAGCACCGAACATAAAGGAGGGGGTTTAGGGGAGCTGTTTTTT.

This clonotype is a singleton in its sample. The rearrangement links TRBV20-1 to TRBJ1-1, with 7 bases identical to TRBD1. V lost 6 bases, J lost 2 bases, and 6 bases stayed unmatched. The CDR3 has 13 residues. Germline CDR1 is DFQATT and CDR2 is SNEGSKA (reference sequence). Here the CDR3 DNA reads TGCAGTGCAAGGGACAGTCCTAACACTGAAGCTTTCTTT. Residues: CSARDSPNTEAFF.

The chain combines TRBV6-1 with TRBJ2-5; 10 bases match TRBD2. Looked up from germline, CDR1 is MNHNS and CDR2 is SASEGT. Trimming at V came to 6 bases and at J to 5 bases, leaving 12 bases not matched to a gene. The CDR3 covers 16 residues. DNA of the CDR3: TGTGCCAGCAGCCTTAATCCTAGCGGGAGAGTGGAGACCCAGTACTTC. It codes for CASSLNPSGRVETQYF.

The table lists this clonotype with many counts. The chain is built from TRBV5-1 and TRBJ2-3, with a tentative D call TRBD2 (6 bases). This CDR3 contains 15 residues. Trimming cost V 5 bases and J 4 bases, with 17 bases left between them. Germline lookup yields CDR1 SGHRS and CDR2 YFSETQ. CDR3 loop: CASRSGGRGADTQYF. The DNA of the CDR3 is TGCGCCAGCAGGTCAGGAGGGCGCGGAGCAGATACGCAGTATTTT.

The gene calls are TRBV5-1 and TRBJ2-1, with D unclear. V gave up 0 bases and J gave up 10 bases, with 8 bases separating them. Germline lookup yields CDR1 SGHRS and CDR2 YFSETQ. The CDR3 sequence is 12 residues long. CDR3 in amino acids: CASSLEGGEQFF. The DNA of the CDR3 is TGCGCCAGCAGCTTGGAGGGTGGCGAGCAGTTCTTC.

The gene calls are TRBV27 and TRBJ1-1; unclear D gene. The CDR3 contains 15 residues. Per the germline V gene, CDR1 is MNHEY and CDR2 is SMNVEV (reference sequence). V was shortened by 5 bases and J by 0 bases, with 13 bases between the two germline ends. The CDR3 bases are TGTGCCAGCAGTCAGACCGAGCCCCTGAACACTGAAGCTTTCTTT. Translation gives CASSQTEPLNTEAFF.

The J gene is TRBJ2-1, the V gene TRBV5-1, with 9 bases matching TRBD1. V gave up 4 bases and J gave up 7 bases; unmatched junction bases: 3. Germline assignment: CDR1 SGHRS and CDR2 YFSETQ. This CDR3 region has 13 residues. CDR3 sequence (DNA): TGCGCCAGCAGCCACAGGGGGCGAAATGAGCAGTTCTTC. It codes for CASSHRGRNEQFF.

The chain joins TRBV12-3 or TRBV12-4 to TRBJ2-2; D gene uncertain. V lost 0 bases and J 0 bases, leaving 5 bases between the germline ends. This CDR3 comprises 15 residues. The CDR3 protein is CASSLATPNTGELFF. The CDR3 DNA follows: TGTGCCAGCAGTTTAGCGACGCCGAACACCGGGGAGCTGTTTTTT.

Many counts were recorded for this clonotype. The chain recombines TRBV20-1 with TRBJ2-7; possibly TRBD2 for D (6 bases). CDR1 and CDR2 from the germline V gene are DFQATT and SNEGSKA (reference sequence). V was trimmed by 4 bases and J by 0 bases, leaving 10 bases between them. The CDR3 sequence is 13 residues long. CDR3 DNA: TGCAGTGCTACGAGCGGGTTCTCCTACGAGCAGTACTTC. This encodes CSATSGFSYEQYF.

There are a few counts of this clonotype. The rearrangement links TRBV5-1 to TRBJ2-1; D may correspond to TRBD1 or TRBD2 (5 bases each). This CDR3 comprises 16 residues. Trimming left V 0 bases short and J 1 base short, with 11 bases between. Germline V gene sequence: CDR1 SGHRS, CDR2 YFSETQ. The CDR3 sequence: CASSLALGASYNEQFF. The CDR3 bases are TGCGCCAGCAGCTTGGCCCTCGGGGCTTCCTACAATGAGCAGTTCTTC.

The CDR3 sequence is CASSYALAGGPPYNEQFF. As DNA, the CDR3 is TGTGCCAGCAGCTACGCACTAGCGGGGGGCCCCCCCTACAATGAGCAGTTCTTC. The gene calls are TRBV3-1 and TRBJ2-1, with TRBD2 identical over 12 bases. CDR1 and CDR2 from the germline V gene are LGHDT and YNNKEL (reference sequence). V shed 5 bases and J 2 bases; nucleotides not matched to a gene: 10. The CDR3 totals 18 residues.

The chain combines TRBV7-2 with TRBJ1-2; D is perhaps TRBD1 (5 bases). The germline CDR1 and CDR2 sequences are SGHTA and FQGNSA. The CDR3 is 15 amino acids. V dropped 5 bases and J dropped 8 bases, with 21 bases sitting between them. CDR3 loop: CASSPARAGLRGYTF. CDR3 nucleotides: TGTGCCAGCAGCCCCGCCCGGGCGGGACTTCGCGGCTACACCTTC.

This clonotype appeared a few times. For the CDR3, the DNA is TGTGCCAGCAGCCAGCAGCCCTGGGACAGGGGCTATGGCTACACCTTC. Translation gives CASSQQPWDRGYGYTF. This chain connects TRBV6-1 to TRBJ1-2; the match to TRBD1 covers 10 bases. V shed 6 bases, J shed 4 bases, and the junction held 11 bases outside the gene matches. The CDR3 sequence is 16 residues long. Germline V gene data show CDR1 as MNHNS and CDR2 as SASEGT.

This clonotype came up a few times. The rearrangement joins TRBV7-8 to TRBJ1-1; TRBD1 matches 8 bases. This CDR3 is built from 17 residues. Per the germline V gene, CDR1 is SGHVS and CDR2 is FQNEAQ. Losses at the gene ends were 2 bases for V and 0 bases for J; bases not matched to a gene: 8. The CDR3 protein is CASSLLRDRSMNTEAFF. As DNA, the CDR3 is TGTGCCAGCAGCTTATTACGGGACAGGTCCATGAACACTGAAGCTTTCTTT.

This clonotype turned up a few times. Germline and junction disagree at one end, which may indicate a read error. This chain joins TRBV10-3 and TRBJ1-3; D uncertain. The CDR3 length is 12 residues. Germline values: CDR1 ENHRY, CDR2 SYGVKD. DNA for the CDR3: TGTGCCATCAGTGAGGAAGGGTATTCTATCGATTTT. This sequence encodes CAISEEGYSIDF.

As DNA, the CDR3 is TGTGCCACCTGCGGTCAGCCCCAGCATTTT. The encoded protein is CATCGQPQHF. The rearrangement uses TRBV7-9 and TRBJ1-5, with D unclear. CDR3 length: 10 amino acids. Germline loops: CDR1 SEHNR, CDR2 FQNEAQ (reference sequence). Trimming removed 10 bases at V and 6 bases at J, with 7 bases between. The full variable domain, with the rest looked up from reference TRBV7-9 and TRBJ1-5, is DTGVSQNPRHKITKRGQNVTFRCDPISEHNRLYWYRQTLGQGPEFLTYFQNEAQLEKSRLLSDRFSAERPKGSFSTLEIQRTEQGDSAMYLCATCGQPQHFGDGTRLSIL.

The rearrangement uses TRBV20-1 and TRBJ2-6; tentative D call: TRBD1 (6 bases). V lost 4 bases and J 2 bases, leaving 9 bases between the germline ends. Germline CDR1 is DFQATT and CDR2 is SNEGSKA (reference sequence). This CDR3 has 14 amino acids. This CDR3 is CSAIEGAGANVLTF. The CDR3, as DNA: TGCAGTGCTATCGAGGGGGCTGGGGCCAACGTCCTGACTTTC.

There are a few counts of this clonotype. The J gene is TRBJ2-7, the V gene TRBV6-1; 11 bases line up with TRBD1. V lost 4 bases and J lost 3; bases outside the gene matches: 2. CDR1 and CDR2 (germline): MNHNS, SASEGT. CDR3 length equals 14 residues. The CDR3 nucleotides are TGTGCCAGCAGTGCCGGGACAGGGGGCTACGAGCAGTACTTC. It yields the protein CASSAGTGGYEQYF.

This clonotype was found a few times. The rearrangement joins TRBV6-5 to TRBJ2-3; D is undetermined. CDR1 is MNHEY and CDR2 is SVGAGI in the germline V gene. This CDR3 has 13 residues. V lost 2 bases to trimming and J lost 2 bases, with 5 bases between them. CDR3 nucleotide sequence: TGTGCCAGCAGTTACACTATCACAGATACGCAGTATTTT. Its protein is CASSYTITDTQYF.

The chain carries TRBV12-3 or TRBV12-4 and TRBJ1-5; 7 bases agree with TRBD1. This CDR3 has 14 amino acids. Unmatched junction bases numbered 5, after V lost 7 bases and J lost 2 bases. The CDR3 sequence is CASTATGRNQPQHF. The CDR3 DNA sequence: TGTGCCAGCACGGCGACAGGGCGCAATCAGCCCCAGCATTTT.